These T cell receptor beta chains were read from a single sample in a study of metastatic and nonmetastatic thyroid tumors. TCRdb reanalyzed the PCR reads via MiXCR. The sample includes tens of thousands of clones, 20% of them seen just once. The sample taken for sequencing was blood. The receptors derive from a female donor with papillary thyroid cancer or a benign thyroid nodule (not recorded which). Some clones in this sample may be carry-over from other donors' samples. Each CDR3 is given with its conserved first and last residue. Each record gives: J gene, V gene, D gene, clone size, CDR3 DNA, CDR3 protein. A D gene is named only where the DNA matches it firmly. Size is omitted from some rows. Given values are once, few, many or a class for expanded clones.

TRBJ2-2 | TRBV4-3 | TRBD2 | many | TGCGCCAGCAGCCAAGATAAGGGAGGGGCCGGGGAGCTGTTTTTT | CASSQDKGGAGELFF
TRBJ2-2 | TRBV11-1 | . | many | TGTGCCTCCCAGGGGATCCGCGGGAGTTGGACCGGGGAGCTGTTTTTT | CASQGIRGSWTGELFF
TRBJ1-1 | TRBV29-1 | . | few | TGCAGCGTTGAAGGAGGACAGCAATATGAAGCTTTCTTT | CSVEGGQQYEAFF
TRBJ2-5 | TRBV6-1 | . | medium-sized | TGTGCCAGCAGCGTGGAGACCCAGTACTTC | CASSVETQYF
TRBJ2-7 | TRBV11-2 | TRBD2 | . | TGTGCCAGCAGCTCTACTAGCGGAGCCGCCTACGAGCAGTACTTC | CASSSTSGAAYEQYF
TRBJ2-7 | TRBV11-3 | TRBD2 | many | TGTGCCAGCAGCTTAGAAAGAAAGATGAAGCGGGAGAGGTTTTCGTACGAGCAGTACTTC | CASSLERKMKRERFSYEQYF
TRBJ1-1 | TRBV5-5 | . | many | TGTGCCAGCAGCTCGCTTTTGGGGGCCACTGAAGCTTTCTTT | CASSSLLGATEAFF
TRBJ2-7 | TRBV6-1 | . | . | TGTGCCAGCAACTCCCTCGTGGGGAAAGGGGAGCAGTACTTC | CASNSLVGKGEQYF
TRBJ1-1 | TRBV11-2 | . | . | TGTGCCAGCAGCTTAGAATGGGCAGCGGAAGCTTTCTTT | CASSLEWAAEAFF
TRBJ1-2 | TRBV5-1 | TRBD1 | . | TGCGCCAGCGGACAGGAAACAGGGGGCGCCTATGGCTACACCTTC | CASGQETGGAYGYTF
TRBJ2-7 | TRBV4-1 | . | many | TGCGCCAGCAGCCCGACTAGAGAGGCCTACGAGCAGTACTTC | CASSPTREAYEQYF
TRBJ2-3 | TRBV2 | TRBD2 | . | TGTGCCAGCAGTGCTAGCGGGAGAGCGACAGATACGCAGTATTTT | CASSASGRATDTQYF
TRBJ2-1 | TRBV11-2 | TRBD2 | . | TGTGCCAGCAGCCGCGAAGCGGGAGGTGGGAATGAGCAGTTCTTC | CASSREAGGGNEQFF
TRBJ1-1 | TRBV12-3/TRBV12-4 | . | many | TGTGCCAGCAGTTGGGACTTTGGGAGGGGGGGTAACACTGAAGCTTTCTTT | CASSWDFGRGGNTEAFF
TRBJ2-7 | TRBV25-1 | . | few | TGTGCCAGCAGCCATCTTGGTAGCTCCTACGAGCAGTACTTC | CASSHLGSSYEQYF
TRBJ1-2 | TRBV27 | . | many | TGTGCCAGCAGTTTAAACGCCCCCGACGATTATTATGGCTACACCTTC | CASSLNAPDDYYGYTF
TRBJ2-7 | TRBV6-5 | . | medium-sized | TGTGCCAGCAGTTACGGGGGAGAGCCCCCTTACGAGCAGTACTTC | CASSYGGEPPYEQYF
TRBJ1-2 | TRBV11-3 | . | . | TGTGCCAGCAGCTTAGGGGGGCAGGATGGCTACACCTTC | CASSLGGQDGYTF
TRBJ2-7 | TRBV5-1 | . | . | TGCTCCAGCAGCTTGCCTGGATACGAGCAGTACTTC | CSSSLPGYEQYF
TRBJ2-5 | TRBV27 | . | many | TGTGCCAGCAGTCCGGGGACTCCTGACCTCCAAGAGACCCAGTACTTC | CASSPGTPDLQETQYF
TRBJ2-1 | TRBV2 | . | few | TGTGCCAGCAGTGACATTACCATTTACAATGAGCAGTTCTTC | CASSDITIYNEQFF
TRBJ2-7 | TRBV7-9 | . | few | TGTGCCAACAGCCTCGGGAGTGGCGATCAGTACTTC | CANSLGSGDQYF
TRBJ2-3 | TRBV14 | TRBD1 | many | TGTGCCAGCAGCCAAGTGGCAGGGGGAACCACAGATACGCAGTATTTT | CASSQVAGGTTDTQYF
TRBJ1-5 | TRBV3-1 | TRBD1 | many | TGTGCCAGCAGCCCCGGACAGGGGAGGGAGCCCCAGCATTTT | CASSPGQGREPQHF
TRBJ2-7 | TRBV7-8 | TRBD1 | . | TGTGCCAGCAGCTTAGCCAGGGGGACCTACGAGCAGTACTTC | CASSLARGTYEQYF
TRBJ2-7 | TRBV5-5 | TRBD1 | many | TGTGCCAGCAGCTTCGGACAGGGCCTCTCCTACGAGCAGTACTTC | CASSFGQGLSYEQYF
TRBJ2-7 | TRBV5-6 | . | . | TGTGCCAGCAGCTATGGGACTGACAGCTCCTACGAGCAGTACTTC | CASSYGTDSSYEQYF
TRBJ2-3 | TRBV20-1 | . | many | TGCAGTGCTAGGGCGGGCACAGATACGCAGTATTTT | CSARAGTDTQYF
TRBJ2-7 | TRBV9 | TRBD2 | many | TGTGCCAGCAGCACCGGGACTAACTCTTACCACGAGCAGTACTTC | CASSTGTNSYHEQYF
TRBJ1-1 | TRBV9 | . | many | TGTGCCAGCAGCGGACCAGGGAGGGGGTACTCGGACACTGAAGCTTTCTTT | CASSGPGRGYSDTEAFF
TRBJ1-1 | TRBV24-1 | . | many | TGTGCCACCAGGGAAAACGGTGAAGCTTTCTTT | CATRENGEAFF
TRBJ2-1 | TRBV7-7 | . | many | TGTGCCAGCAGCCTGGAGCCCAGCTCCTACAATGAGCAGTTCTTC | CASSLEPSSYNEQFF
TRBJ1-3 | TRBV19 | . | many | TGTGCCAGTATGCGAGACACGCAGGGAAACACCATATATTTT | CASMRDTQGNTIYF